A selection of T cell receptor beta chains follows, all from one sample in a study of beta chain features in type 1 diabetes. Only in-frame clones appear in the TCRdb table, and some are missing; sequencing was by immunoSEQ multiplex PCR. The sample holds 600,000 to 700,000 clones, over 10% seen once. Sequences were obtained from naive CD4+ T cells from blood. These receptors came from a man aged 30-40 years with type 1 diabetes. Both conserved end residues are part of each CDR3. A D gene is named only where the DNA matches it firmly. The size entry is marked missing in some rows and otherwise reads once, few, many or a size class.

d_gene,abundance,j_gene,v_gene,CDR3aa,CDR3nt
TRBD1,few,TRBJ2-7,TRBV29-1,CGTGTDSREQYF,TGCGGTACTGGGACAGACTCCCGCGAGCAGTACTTC
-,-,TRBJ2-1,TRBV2,CASSDGVAYNEQFF,TGTGCCAGCAGTGATGGGGTAGCCTACAATGAGCAGTTCTTC
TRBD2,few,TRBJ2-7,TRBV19,CASSVPNGGTSKEQYF,TGTGCCAGTAGTGTCCCCAACGGGGGGACGTCTAAGGAGCAGTACTTC
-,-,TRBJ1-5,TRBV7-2,CASSFYGSNQPQHF,TGTGCCAGCAGCTTTTACGGTAGCAATCAGCCCCAGCATTTT
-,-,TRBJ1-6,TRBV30,CAWRQVNSPLHF,TGTGCCTGGAGACAAGTTAATTCACCCCTCCACTTT
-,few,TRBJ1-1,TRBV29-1,CSVAPGGGTEAFF,TGCAGCGTTGCTCCGGGAGGGGGCACTGAAGCTTTCTTT
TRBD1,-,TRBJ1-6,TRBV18,CASSPGTVYNSPLHF,TGTGCCAGCTCACCAGGGACAGTCTATAATTCACCCCTCCACTTT
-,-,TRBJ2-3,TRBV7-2,CASSPTGMTSTDTQYF,TGTGCCAGCAGCCCTACGGGTATGACGTCCACAGATACGCAGTATTTT
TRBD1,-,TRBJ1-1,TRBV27,CASSRDRGGTEAFF,TGTGCCAGCAGTCGGGACAGGGGTGGGACTGAAGCTTTCTTT
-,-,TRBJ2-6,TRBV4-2,CASSQGVGYSGANVLTF,TGTGCCAGCAGCCAAGGTGTCGGGTACTCTGGGGCCAACGTCCTGACTTTC
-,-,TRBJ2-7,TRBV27,CASSFRENSYEQYF,TGTGCCAGCAGTTTTCGTGAAAACTCCTACGAGCAGTACTTC
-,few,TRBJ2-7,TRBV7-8,CASSPRTGSSYEQYF,TGTGCCAGCAGCCCCCGAACAGGGAGCTCCTACGAGCAGTACTTC
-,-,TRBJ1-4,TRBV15,CATSRPRQMSNEKLFF,TGTGCCACCAGCAGGCCCAGACAGATGAGTAATGAAAAACTGTTTTTT
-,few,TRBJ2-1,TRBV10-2,CASSRFRHNEQFF,TGCGCCAGCAGTCGATTTCGGCACAATGAGCAGTTCTTC
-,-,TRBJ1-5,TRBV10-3,CAISETPQGSNQPQHF,TGTGCCATCAGTGAGACCCCTCAGGGGAGCAATCAGCCCCAGCATTTT